Shown below are 31 T cell receptor beta chains from a single sample sequenced in a study of shared clonotypes between healthy human individuals. Repertoires were generated with immunoSEQ multiplex PCR, while TCRdb's copy carries only in-frame clones and drops some. The sample has roughly 1,000,000 clones; around 78% are singletons. Sequenced sample: memory CD4+ T cells from PBMCs. As to subset: CD45RA-negative fraction. The receptor source for this set is a man aged 18-30 years in good health. Some clones in this sample may be carry-over from other donors' samples.

This clone has just a few counts. Other DNA sequences in this sample translate to the same CDR3. The rearrangement joins TRBV5-1 to TRBJ2-5; 11 nucleotides align to TRBD1. Germline V CDR1 and CDR2: SGHRS, YFSETQ. V dropped 4 bases and J dropped 5; count of bases not matched to a gene: 4. The CDR3 length is 14 residues. The CDR3 loop is CASSPGTGGETQYF. The CDR3 DNA sequence: TGCGCCAGCAGCCCGGGGACAGGGGGTGAGACCCAGTACTTC.

V gene TRBV5-1 combines with J gene TRBJ2-1; D is unresolved. V gave up 1 base and J gave up 3 bases, with 11 bases separating them. CDR3 size: 15 residues. The germline CDR1 and CDR2 sequences are SGHRS and YFSETQ. DNA of the CDR3: TGCGCCAGCAGCTTGTACGGGTGGGACTACAATGAGCAGTTCTTC. Amino acid sequence: CASSLYGWDYNEQFF. Filled out from reference TRBV5-1 and TRBJ2-1, the complete variable domain reads KAGVTQTPRYLIKTRGQQVTLSCSPISGHRSVSWYQQTPGQGLQFLFEYFSETQRNKGNFPGRFSGRQFSNSRSEMNVSTLELGDSALYLCASSLYGWDYNEQFFGPGTRLTVL.

The chain employs TRBV6-1 and TRBJ1-3; no clear D. Trimming cost V 4 bases and J 4 bases, with 17 bases left between them. CDR1 and CDR2 from the germline V gene are MNHNS and SASEGT. CDR3 size: 16 residues. The chain's CDR3 is CASSGTLGGGGNTIYF. For the CDR3, the DNA is TGTGCCAGCAGTGGGACCCTAGGTGGTGGAGGAAACACCATATATTTT.

This clone was detected ten times or more. The V and J genes are TRBV19 and TRBJ1-5, with 7 bases identical to TRBD1. CDR3 size: 16 residues. The germline CDR1 and CDR2 sequences are LNHDA and SQIVND (reference sequence). The junction had 12 bases not matched to a gene; V was cut back by 8 bases and J by 2 bases. The CDR3 sequence is CASGTGGQFGNQPQHF. In nucleotides, the CDR3 is TGTGCCAGTGGCACTGGGGGACAGTTCGGCAATCAGCCCCAGCATTTT.

The V and J genes are TRBV6-5 and TRBJ1-1; tentative D call: TRBD1 (6 bases). V gave up 4 bases and J gave up 10 bases, with 13 bases separating them. The CDR3 covers 12 residues. Germline V gene sequence: CDR1 MNHEY, CDR2 SVGAGI. The CDR3 loop is CASSSDRKLAFF. The CDR3 DNA is TGTGCCAGCAGTTCGGACAGAAAATTAGCTTTCTTT.

V and J are TRBV28 and TRBJ2-3, with a possible D match to TRBD1 (5 bases). Trimming removed 6 bases at V and 4 bases at J, with 17 bases between. CDR3 size: 15 residues. Germline CDR1 reads MDHEN; CDR2 reads SYDVKM. The CDR3 nucleotides are TGTGCCAGCAGCTGGATTGGGTCCAGGGCAGATACGCAGTATTTT. Translation: CASSWIGSRADTQYF.

This clone was detected only once. This chain joins TRBV7-3 and TRBJ2-7; D not resolved. This CDR3 is 17 amino acids long. The germline V gene encodes CDR1 SGHTA and CDR2 FQGTGA. Trimming removed 5 bases at V and 0 bases at J, with 20 bases between. The CDR3 spells CASSNPPMAATSYEQYF. Here the CDR3 DNA reads TGTGCCAGCAGCAACCCCCCGATGGCCGCGACCTCCTACGAGCAGTACTTC.

V is TRBV2 and J is TRBJ2-2; 9 bases agree with TRBD1. The germline V gene has CDR1 SNHLY and CDR2 FYNNEI. V shed 3 bases and J 2 bases; nucleotides not matched to a gene: 7. The CDR3 is made up of 17 amino acids. CDR3: CASSETGGPGNTGELFF. For the CDR3, the DNA is TGTGCCAGCAGTGAGACAGGGGGACCGGGAAACACCGGGGAGCTGTTTTTT.

This clone occurred a few times. The chain employs TRBV28 and TRBJ1-1; no clear D. V shed 5 bases and J shed 8 bases, with 12 bases lying between them. The germline gives CDR1 MDHEN, CDR2 SYDVKM. The CDR3 loop spans 12 amino acids. The CDR3 region has the DNA TGTGCCAGCAGTAATTATGGACGGGAAGCTTTCTTT. Translated, it gives CASSNYGREAFF. Looking up the rest from reference TRBV28 and TRBJ1-1 gives the full variable domain: DVKVTQSSRYLVKRTGEKVFLECVQDMDHENMFWYRQDPGLGLRLIYFSYDVKMKEKGDIPEGYSVSREKKERFSLILESASTNQTSMYLCASSNYGREAFFGQGTRLTVV.

This sequence joins TRBV5-6 and TRBJ2-6; TRBD2 matches 11 bases. The germline V gene has CDR1 SGHDT and CDR2 YYEEEE. J was trimmed by 3 bases and V by 0 bases; bases with no gene match: 2. The CDR3 runs to 17 residues. CDR3 nucleotide sequence: TGTGCCAGCAGCTTGGTTAGCGGGAGGGGTGGGGCCAACGTCCTGACTTTC. Its translation is CASSLVSGRGGANVLTF.

This clone was observed once. V gene TRBV7-2 combines with J gene TRBJ2-2; either TRBD1 or TRBD2 may fit D (5 bases each). Looked up from germline, CDR1 is SGHTA and CDR2 is FQGNSA. The length of the CDR3 is 15 residues. V was pared by 6 bases and J by 4 bases, with 15 bases between. The CDR3 sequence: CASSPRAAGTGELFF. CDR3 DNA: TGTGCCAGCAGTCCCAGGGCTGCGGGCACCGGGGAGCTGTTTTTT.

This chain uses TRBV5-6 with TRBJ2-5, with D unresolved. The CDR3 is 15 residues long. The germline V gene encodes CDR1 SGHDT and CDR2 YYEEEE. Trimming left V 4 bases short and J 2 bases short, with 15 bases between. CDR3 amino acids: CASSPPGFGQETQYF. CDR3 DNA sequence: TGTGCCAGCAGCCCCCCTGGGTTCGGGCAAGAGACCCAGTACTTC.

V usage is TRBV4-1 and J usage is TRBJ2-2; D call uncertain. V was pared by 1 base and J by 4 bases, with 16 bases between. The CDR3 consists of 17 residues. Germline V gives CDR1 MGHRA, CDR2 YSYEKL. CDR3 nucleotides: TGCGCCAGCAGCCAAGTTCGAGGACCCATTGGCACCGGGGAGCTGTTTTTT. Its protein product is CASSQVRGPIGTGELFF.

The V gene is TRBV18, the J gene TRBJ2-2, with a possible D match to TRBD1 (5 bases). CDR1 and CDR2 (germline): KGHSH, LQKENI. The CDR3 covers 16 residues. V was cut by 2 bases and J by 1 base, with 11 bases left in between. The CDR3 region has the DNA TGTGCCAGCTCACCAATCGGCCAGGGGAACACCGGGGAGCTGTTTTTT. The encoded protein is CASSPIGQGNTGELFF.

This rearrangement joins TRBV2 to TRBJ2-5, with 8 bases matching TRBD1. This CDR3 is built from 13 residues. Trimming at V came to 6 bases and at J to 5 bases, leaving 5 bases not matched to a gene. Germline CDR1 reads SNHLY; CDR2 reads FYNNEI. The CDR3 protein is CASRKTGEETQYF. Here the CDR3 DNA reads TGTGCCAGCAGAAAGACAGGGGAGGAGACCCAGTACTTC.

J is TRBJ1-2 and V is TRBV6-5; a possible D gene is TRBD1 (5 bases). CDR3 length: 13 residues. The germline gives CDR1 MNHEY, CDR2 SVGAGI. V was shortened by 7 bases and J by 4 bases, with 13 bases between the two germline ends. CDR3 residues: CASNPGWAYGYTF. The CDR3, as DNA: TGTGCCAGCAACCCAGGGTGGGCCTATGGCTACACCTTC.

Details on this clone: Other DNA sequences of this sample code for an identical CDR3. This chain uses TRBV27 with TRBJ2-7; 10 nucleotides align to TRBD2. The CDR3 covers 14 residues. V was clipped by 6 bases and J by 2 bases; unmatched bases: 4. Germline V gene sequence: CDR1 MNHEY, CDR2 SMNVEV (reference sequence). CDR3 sequence reads: CASSLAGVAYEQYF. The CDR3 bases are TGTGCCAGCAGCCTAGCGGGAGTCGCCTACGAGCAGTACTTC.

DNA of the CDR3: TGTGCCAGTAGCTTACAGATATCTAACTATGGCTACACCTTC. Protein product: CASSLQISNYGYTF. The chain combines TRBV19 with TRBJ1-2; D is ambiguous. The CDR3 spans 14 residues. The V gene's germline CDR1 is LNHDA and CDR2 SQIVND (reference sequence). V was cut by 6 bases and J by 0 bases, with 11 bases left in between.

The rearrangement uses TRBV25-1 and TRBJ2-1; D perhaps matches TRBD2 (5 bases). V shed 8 bases and J shed 1 base, with 12 bases lying between them. Germline V CDR1 and CDR2: MGHDK, SYGVNS. The CDR3 runs to 14 residues. CDR3 amino acids: CASARAESYNEQFF. As DNA, the CDR3 is TGTGCCAGCGCCCGAGCGGAGTCCTACAATGAGCAGTTCTTC. Filled out from reference TRBV25-1 and TRBJ2-1, the complete variable domain reads EADIYQTPRYLVIGTGKKITLECSQTMGHDKMYWYQQDPGMELHLIHYSYGVNSTEKGDLSSESTVSRIRTEHFPLTLESARPSHTSQYLCASARAESYNEQFFGPGTRLTVL.

This clone appeared a few times. The chain links TRBV2 to TRBJ1-1, with D unresolved. Germline CDR1 is SNHLY and CDR2 is FYNNEI. CDR3 length: 11 residues. The V and J ends lost 5 bases and 10 bases respectively, with 11 bases between them. The CDR3 bases are TGTGCCAGCAGTCCGGGGTTCGCAGCTTTCTTT. Translating it yields CASSPGFAAFF.

CDR3 nucleotides: TGTGCCATCATTCGGGACAGGGGTGACAATGAGCAGTTCTTC. This translates into CAIIRDRGDNEQFF. This rearrangement joins TRBV10-3 to TRBJ2-1; 10 bases map to TRBD1. Per germline, CDR1 ENHRY and CDR2 SYGVKD. V lost 7 bases, J lost 5 bases, and 5 bases stayed unmatched. This CDR3 is 14 amino acids long.

This clone was seen more than once but under ten times. This sequence joins TRBV19 and TRBJ2-6; no clear D. Trimming pared 11 bases from V and 0 bases from J, leaving 14 bases between. The germline CDR1 and CDR2 sequences are LNHDA and SQIVND (reference sequence). This CDR3 has 15 amino acids. The CDR3 nucleotides are TGTGCCGTTGCACCGGGCTCCTCTGGGGCCAACGTCCTGACTTTC. Protein product: CAVAPGSSGANVLTF. Complete variable domain (other parts from reference TRBV19 and TRBJ2-6): DGGITQSPKYLFRKEGQNVTLSCEQNLNHDAMYWYRQDPGQGLRLIYYSQIVNDFQKGDIAEGYSVSREKKESFPLTVTSAQKNPTAFYLCAVAPGSSGANVLTFGAGSRLTVL.

This clone was observed once. V usage is TRBV5-4 and J usage is TRBJ2-5; D gene uncertain. CDR1 and CDR2 from the germline V gene are SGHNT and YYREEE (reference sequence). CDR3 size: 14 residues. V was pared by 4 bases and J by 0 bases, with 10 bases between. This CDR3 is CASSPGHNQETQYF. The DNA for the CDR3 is TGTGCCAGCAGCCCTGGGCATAACCAAGAGACCCAGTACTTC. The full variable domain, with the rest looked up from reference TRBV5-4 and TRBJ2-5, is ETGVTQSPTHLIKTRGQQVTLRCSSQSGHNTVSWYQQALGQGPQFIFQYYREEENGRGNFPPRFSGLQFPNYSSELNVNALELDDSALYLCASSPGHNQETQYFGPGTRLLVL.

This chain links TRBV18 with TRBJ2-6; 7 bases fit TRBD1. This CDR3 comprises 16 residues. Per germline, CDR1 KGHSH and CDR2 LQKENI. Trimming took 6 bases from V and 2 from J; bases not matched to a gene: 7. CDR3 protein: CASSQQGSPGANVLTF. CDR3 DNA sequence: TGTGCCAGCTCCCAACAGGGGTCCCCTGGGGCCAACGTCCTGACTTTC.

The rearrangement uses TRBV14 and TRBJ2-1; 7 nucleotides agree with TRBD1. Per the germline V gene, CDR1 is SGHDN and CDR2 is FVKESK. The CDR3 is 17 residues long. Trimming took 3 bases from V and 2 from J; bases not matched to a gene: 10. Here the CDR3 reads CASSQYRGTATYNEQFF. CDR3 DNA sequence: TGTGCCAGCAGCCAGTACCGTGGGACAGCCACCTACAATGAGCAGTTCTTC.

The gene calls are TRBV5-1 and TRBJ2-2; D may be TRBD2 (6 bases). The CDR3 sequence is 15 residues long. With 2 bases removed from V and 5 bases from J, the gap between germline ends came to 13 bases. The germline V gene has CDR1 SGHRS and CDR2 YFSETQ. The CDR3 DNA follows: TGCGCCAGCAGCTTCGACGGGAGTGGGACCGGGGAGCTGTTTTTT. It specifies CASSFDGSGTGELFF.

J is TRBJ2-5 and V is TRBV7-2, with D unresolved. The germline V gene encodes CDR1 SGHTA and CDR2 FQGNSA. V was shortened by 2 bases and J by 4 bases, with 11 bases between the two germline ends. There are 14 residues in the CDR3. CDR3 loop: CASSLQFQAETQYF. DNA for the CDR3: TGTGCCAGCAGCTTACAGTTCCAGGCAGAGACCCAGTACTTC.

This sequence joins TRBV4-2 and TRBJ2-1, with 8 nucleotides matching TRBD2. Germline lookup yields CDR1 LGHNA and CDR2 YNFKEQ. CDR3 size: 15 residues. The trim removed 1 base at V and 4 bases at J, leaving 3 bases unmatched. The CDR3 sequence: CASSQVVAGYNEQFF. Here the CDR3 DNA reads TGTGCCAGCAGCCAAGTCGTAGCGGGGTACAATGAGCAGTTCTTC.

V and J are TRBV6-1 and TRBJ1-2; TRBD1 matches 8 bases. Germline V gene lookup returns CDR1 MNHNS and CDR2 SASEGT. V was pared by 4 bases and J by 0 bases, with 1 base of the junction left unmatched. The CDR3 has 14 amino acids. The CDR3 is CASSGQGTNYGYTF. The CDR3, as DNA: TGTGCCAGCAGTGGACAGGGGACTAACTATGGCTACACCTTC.

The chain recombines TRBV6-1 with TRBJ2-7; 9 bases map to TRBD1. This CDR3 spans 18 amino acids. The germline gives CDR1 MNHNS, CDR2 SASEGT. V lost 4 bases and J lost 7; bases outside the gene matches: 20. The CDR3 sequence: CASSARPPKDRGSGEQYF. CDR3 in DNA: TGTGCCAGCAGTGCCCGACCACCGAAGGACAGGGGTTCGGGGGAGCAGTACTTC.

The chain links TRBV28 to TRBJ2-3; no definite D call. V lost 7 bases and J lost 4, with 15 bases in between. CDR1 and CDR2 (germline): MDHEN, SYDVKM. There are 14 residues in the CDR3. CDR3 loop: CASTPGPGADTQYF. The CDR3 bases are TGTGCCAGCACCCCAGGTCCAGGAGCAGATACGCAGTATTTT. The whole variable domain, filled in from reference TRBV28 and TRBJ2-3, reads DVKVTQSSRYLVKRTGEKVFLECVQDMDHENMFWYRQDPGLGLRLIYFSYDVKMKEKGDIPEGYSVSREKKERFSLILESASTNQTSMYLCASTPGPGADTQYFGPGTRLTVL.